These T cell receptor beta chains were read from a single sample in a study of shared clonotypes between healthy human individuals. This table comes from immunoSEQ multiplex PCR, and its TCRdb copy is limited to in-frame clones, with some not included. The table includes around 2.5 million clones, approximately 93% detected once. Sequencing was carried out using naive CD4+ T cells from PBMCs. The receptors were gathered from a young man in good health. Some clones in this sample may be carry-over from other donors' samples. Each CDR3 is given with its conserved first and last residue.

V gene | CDR3 protein
TRBV12-5 | CASGLVHQGVSYNEQFF
TRBV7-2 | CASSLSSYTQYF
TRBV11-3 | CASSQGASTETQYF
TRBV19 | CASSIEGPPQHF
TRBV27 | CASLSLSRYNEQFF
TRBV7-2 | CASSRGSRGRETQYF
TRBV10-1 | CASSLTGTMTEAFF
TRBV4-3 | CASSQEGTPPFF
TRBV5-5 | CASSLGTARYGYTF
TRBV9 | CASSASVDIGGPYGYTF
TRBV27 | CAISDRSHYEQYF
TRBV25-1 | CASAIGGADTQYF
TRBV5-1 | CASSLQGGGDEQYF
TRBV7-3 | CASSSQAGDSYNEQFF
TRBV7-9 | CASSLKGVLNTEAFF
TRBV2 | CASSEGLAGGEQYF
TRBV29-1 | CSVGNSYHFQETQYF
TRBV5-5 | CASSLLGENEQFF
TRBV14 | CASSQEGRGALSYEQYF
TRBV7-3 | CASSQGVETQYF
TRBV19 | CASSPGQGGTGELFF
TRBV7-2 | CASSSDRSSYNEQFF
TRBV6-1 | CASSGGGGETQYF
TRBV2 | CASSPRPGYNEQFF
TRBV11-3 | CASSTGLSGNEQFF
TRBV5-4 | CASSSPLVETQYF
TRBV28 | CASSLGGPSNSYEQYF
TRBV14 | CASSQDQGQGSREQFF
TRBV5-4 | CASSLTGTRDSSQYF
TRBV5-5 | CASSLGSTQNIQYF
TRBV28 | CASSFPGSNGYTF
TRBV5-1 | CASSKGTSGSNEQYF
TRBV7-9 | CASSGALRGEKLFF
TRBV4-2 | CASSQSSGRSNEQFF
TRBV5-6 | CASSLGRTGSRLF
TRBV2 | CATRQGPTGELFF
TRBV29-1 | CSVGGSATNEKLFF
TRBV7-3 | CASSLRQERSYEQYF
TRBV15 | CATSRRQQETQYF
TRBV28 | CASSPPGGYYNEQFF